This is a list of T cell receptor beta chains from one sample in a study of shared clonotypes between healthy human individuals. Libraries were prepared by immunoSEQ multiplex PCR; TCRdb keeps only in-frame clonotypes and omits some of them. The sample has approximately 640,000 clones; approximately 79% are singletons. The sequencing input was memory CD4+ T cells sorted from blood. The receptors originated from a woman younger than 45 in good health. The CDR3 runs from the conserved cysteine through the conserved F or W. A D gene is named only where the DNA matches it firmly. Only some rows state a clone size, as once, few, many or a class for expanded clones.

CDR3 protein: CASTTRDF
CDR3 DNA: TGCGCCAGCACTACACGGGATTTT
J gene: TRBJ2-3
D gene: NA
clone size: NA
V gene: TRBV23-1

CDR3 protein: CASSLVSRNYEQYF
CDR3 DNA: TGTGCCAGCAGCTTGGTTTCGAGAAACTACGAGCAGTACTTC
J gene: TRBJ2-7
D gene: NA
clone size: NA
V gene: TRBV5-5

CDR3 protein: CASTSAAGGSYEQYF
CDR3 DNA: TGTGCCAGCACCTCTGCGGCAGGGGGCTCCTACGAGCAGTACTTC
J gene: TRBJ2-7
D gene: TRBD1
clone size: few
V gene: TRBV6-6

CDR3 protein: CASSFRQGGSRETQYF
CDR3 DNA: TGCGCCAGCAGCTTCAGGCAGGGTGGGTCAAGAGAGACCCAGTACTTC
J gene: TRBJ2-5
D gene: NA
clone size: once
V gene: TRBV5-1

CDR3 protein: CASSPWGKGNQPQHF
CDR3 DNA: TGTGCCAGCAGTCCGTGGGGTAAAGGCAATCAGCCCCAGCATTTT
J gene: TRBJ1-5
D gene: NA
clone size: NA
V gene: TRBV28

CDR3 protein: CASRLAGSNEQFF
CDR3 DNA: TGTGCCAGCAGACTAGCGGGATCCAATGAGCAGTTCTTC
J gene: TRBJ2-1
D gene: TRBD2
clone size: NA
V gene: TRBV27

CDR3 protein: CASSPISTEAFF
CDR3 DNA: TGTGCCAGCTCACCAATAAGCACTGAAGCTTTCTTT
J gene: TRBJ1-1
D gene: NA
clone size: NA
V gene: TRBV18

CDR3 protein: CASSRTGGSYEQYF
CDR3 DNA: TGTGCCAGCTCGAGGACAGGGGGCTCCTACGAGCAGTACTTC
J gene: TRBJ2-7
D gene: TRBD1
clone size: NA
V gene: TRBV27

CDR3 protein: CASSSPSGQGSYGYTF
CDR3 DNA: TGTGCCAGCAGTTCCCCCTCCGGGCAGGGTTCCTATGGCTACACCTTC
J gene: TRBJ1-2
D gene: NA
clone size: NA
V gene: TRBV28

CDR3 protein: CASSDGTVDEQYF
CDR3 DNA: TGTGCCAGCTCAGACGGGACAGTCGACGAGCAGTACTTC
J gene: TRBJ2-7
D gene: TRBD1
clone size: NA
V gene: TRBV18

CDR3 protein: CATSDRGLGRGQPQHF
CDR3 DNA: TGTGCCACCAGCGACAGGGGGCTGGGACGCGGTCAGCCCCAGCATTTT
J gene: TRBJ1-5
D gene: TRBD1
clone size: few
V gene: TRBV15

CDR3 protein: CASSFASSGYNEQFF
CDR3 DNA: TGCGCCAGCAGCTTCGCTAGCTCAGGCTACAATGAGCAGTTCTTC
J gene: TRBJ2-1
D gene: NA
clone size: few
V gene: TRBV5-1

CDR3 protein: CASSLHGLGDSSYNKQFF
CDR3 DNA: TGCGCCAGCAGCCTGCATGGCTTGGGGGACAGCTCCTACAATAAGCAGTTCTTC
J gene: TRBJ2-1
D gene: TRBD1
clone size: NA
V gene: TRBV5-1

CDR3 protein: CASSTQLGTSGTYEQYF
CDR3 DNA: TGTGCCAGCAGCACCCAGCTCGGGACTAGCGGAACCTACGAGCAGTACTTC
J gene: TRBJ2-7
D gene: TRBD2
clone size: NA
V gene: TRBV28

CDR3 protein: CASSKGMREQRTAEQYF
CDR3 DNA: TGTGCCAGCAGCAAAGGAATGCGGGAGCAGAGGACGGCCGAGCAGTACTTC
J gene: TRBJ2-7
D gene: NA
clone size: once
V gene: TRBV21-1

CDR3 protein: CASSLVRDTTYEQYF
CDR3 DNA: TGTGCCAGCAGTTTGGTTCGGGACACGACCTACGAGCAGTACTTC
J gene: TRBJ2-7
D gene: NA
clone size: NA
V gene: TRBV6-6

CDR3 protein: CASSVLAGGSTDTQYF
CDR3 DNA: TGTGCCAGCTCAGTCCTAGCGGGAGGGAGCACAGATACGCAGTATTTT
J gene: TRBJ2-3
D gene: TRBD2
clone size: few
V gene: TRBV18

CDR3 protein: CASSSVDGSSYNEQFF
CDR3 DNA: TGTGCCAGCAGCTCTGTAGACGGGAGCTCCTACAATGAGCAGTTCTTC
J gene: TRBJ2-1
D gene: NA
clone size: NA
V gene: TRBV7-9

CDR3 protein: CASSSTTANTEAFF
CDR3 DNA: TGTGCCAGCAGCAGCACCACAGCGAACACTGAAGCTTTCTTT
J gene: TRBJ1-1
D gene: NA
clone size: NA
V gene: TRBV7-9

CDR3 protein: CASSVVGGRDTGELFF
CDR3 DNA: TGTGCCAGCAGCGTAGTGGGAGGGAGGGACACCGGGGAGCTGTTTTTT
J gene: TRBJ2-2
D gene: TRBD2
clone size: NA
V gene: TRBV9

CDR3 protein: CASSPSGIAEQYF
CDR3 DNA: TGTGCCAGCAGCCCCTCCGGGATAGCCGAGCAGTACTTC
J gene: TRBJ2-7
D gene: NA
clone size: NA
V gene: TRBV7-9

CDR3 protein: CASSLGTSGNYGYTF
CDR3 DNA: TGTGCCAGCAGCTTGGGTACCAGCGGGAACTATGGCTACACCTTC
J gene: TRBJ1-2
D gene: NA
clone size: NA
V gene: TRBV5-6

CDR3 protein: CASSITGGTSQPQHF
CDR3 DNA: TGTGCCAGTAGTATAACAGGGGGAACGAGTCAGCCCCAGCATTTT
J gene: TRBJ1-5
D gene: TRBD1
clone size: NA
V gene: TRBV19

CDR3 protein: CASALTGGTDTQYF
CDR3 DNA: TGTGCCAGTGCTTTAACAGGGGGCACAGATACGCAGTATTTT
J gene: TRBJ2-3
D gene: TRBD1
clone size: NA
V gene: TRBV19

CDR3 protein: CASSPELGTDTQYF
CDR3 DNA: TGTGCCAGCAGCCCTGAACTCGGCACAGATACGCAGTATTTT
J gene: TRBJ2-3
D gene: NA
clone size: NA
V gene: TRBV5-4

CDR3 protein: CASTQLAGGYNEQFF
CDR3 DNA: TGTGCCAGCACCCAACTAGCGGGAGGTTACAATGAGCAGTTCTTC
J gene: TRBJ2-1
D gene: TRBD2
clone size: NA
V gene: TRBV2

CDR3 protein: CASSYSSGSGIF
CDR3 DNA: TGTGCCAGCAGCTACTCTAGCGGGAGCGGGATCTTC
J gene: TRBJ2-1
D gene: TRBD2
clone size: NA
V gene: TRBV7-2

CDR3 protein: CASTVIGTGELFF
CDR3 DNA: TGTGCCAGTACGGTGATCGGGACCGGGGAGCTGTTTTTT
J gene: TRBJ2-2
D gene: NA
clone size: NA
V gene: TRBV19

CDR3 protein: CSVVEIAGGPSDTQYF
CDR3 DNA: TGCAGCGTTGTCGAGATAGCGGGAGGGCCCTCAGATACGCAGTATTTT
J gene: TRBJ2-3
D gene: TRBD2
clone size: NA
V gene: TRBV29-1

CDR3 protein: CASSLSTGHRFF
CDR3 DNA: TGTGCCAGCAGTTTGTCCACCGGCCACAGGTTCTTC
J gene: TRBJ2-1
D gene: NA
clone size: NA
V gene: TRBV28

CDR3 protein: CASSLGVSRNQPQHF
CDR3 DNA: TGTGCCAGCAGCTTGGGGGTATCGCGCAATCAGCCCCAGCATTTT
J gene: TRBJ1-5
D gene: NA
clone size: few
V gene: TRBV5-8

CDR3 protein: CASSSAGGSDTQYF
CDR3 DNA: TGTGCCAGCAGCTCCGCAGGGGGGTCAGATACGCAGTATTTT
J gene: TRBJ2-3
D gene: NA
clone size: few
V gene: TRBV5-4

CDR3 protein: CASSQDYATSGSTLSYEQYF
CDR3 DNA: TGTGCCAGCAGCCAAGATTACGCGACTAGCGGGAGCACCCTTTCTTACGAGCAGTACTTC
J gene: TRBJ2-7
D gene: TRBD2
clone size: NA
V gene: TRBV14

CDR3 protein: CASSLGQGLTDTQYF
CDR3 DNA: TGCGCCAGCAGCTTGGGACAGGGTCTAACAGATACGCAGTATTTT
J gene: TRBJ2-3
D gene: TRBD1
clone size: NA
V gene: TRBV5-1

CDR3 protein: CASSEPDTQYF
CDR3 DNA: TGTGCCAGCAGTGAACCAGATACGCAGTATTTT
J gene: TRBJ2-3
D gene: NA
clone size: NA
V gene: TRBV6-1

CDR3 protein: CASTRQISGNTIYF
CDR3 DNA: TGTGCCAGCACCCGACAGATCTCTGGAAACACCATATATTTT
J gene: TRBJ1-3
D gene: NA
clone size: NA
V gene: TRBV2

CDR3 protein: CASSVSGSRSTDTQYF
CDR3 DNA: TGTGCCAGCAGCGTGAGCGGGTCTAGGAGCACAGATACGCAGTATTTT
J gene: TRBJ2-3
D gene: NA
clone size: few
V gene: TRBV9

CDR3 protein: CASSRRGAGGTREQYF
CDR3 DNA: TGTGCCAGCAGTCGGCGGGGCGCGGGAGGAACTAGGGAGCAGTACTTC
J gene: TRBJ2-7
D gene: TRBD2
clone size: NA
V gene: TRBV28

CDR3 protein: CASSQGQTFGELFF
CDR3 DNA: TGTGCCAGCAGCCAGGGACAGACATTCGGGGAGCTGTTTTTT
J gene: TRBJ2-2
D gene: TRBD1
clone size: NA
V gene: TRBV6-6

CDR3 protein: CASSSRRGRRSYEQYF
CDR3 DNA: TGTGCCAGCAGCTCCCGCAGGGGGCGCAGGTCCTACGAGCAGTACTTC
J gene: TRBJ2-7
D gene: TRBD1
clone size: NA
V gene: TRBV13

CDR3 protein: CAWGSGQGGTGELFF
CDR3 DNA: TGTGCCTGGGGATCAGGGCAGGGCGGCACCGGGGAGCTGTTTTTT
J gene: TRBJ2-2
D gene: NA
clone size: NA
V gene: TRBV30

CDR3 protein: CASSPPSLKETQYF
CDR3 DNA: TGTGCCAGCTCACCACCCTCCTTGAAAGAGACCCAGTACTTC
J gene: TRBJ2-5
D gene: NA
clone size: NA
V gene: TRBV18

CDR3 protein: CASSRQGLNTGELFF
CDR3 DNA: TGTGCCAGTAGTAGACAGGGGCTGAACACCGGGGAGCTGTTTTTT
J gene: TRBJ2-2
D gene: TRBD1
clone size: NA
V gene: TRBV19

CDR3 protein: CASMGGLAGGTGELFF
CDR3 DNA: TGTGCCAGCATGGGAGGACTAGCGGGAGGCACCGGGGAGCTGTTTTTT
J gene: TRBJ2-2
D gene: TRBD2
clone size: NA
V gene: TRBV2

CDR3 protein: CASSLASDTEAFF
CDR3 DNA: TGCGCCAGCAGCTTGGCAAGCGACACTGAAGCTTTCTTT
J gene: TRBJ1-1
D gene: NA
clone size: few
V gene: TRBV5-1

CDR3 protein: CAWSGGSRSGNQPQHF
CDR3 DNA: TGTGCCTGGAGTGGGGGGAGCCGGTCCGGCAATCAGCCCCAGCATTTT
J gene: TRBJ1-5
D gene: NA
clone size: NA
V gene: TRBV30